The clone carrying this TCR beta chain was found many times. This sample is part of a study of T cells in Graves' hyperthyroidism and ophthalmopathy. The TCR beta CDR3 regions underwent amplification using RNA transcripts as the source. The TCR CDR3 was amplified in a first-round RT-PCR using the HTBI primer set. TCRdb re-called the multiplex PCR reads with MiXCR, one entry per CDR3 protein. The sample lists about 560,000 distinct CDR3 sequences, approximately 15% seen once, with around a sixth in the top ten. Germline V gene data show CDR1 as SGHRS and CDR2 as YFSETQ. V was shortened by 3 bases and J by 0 bases, with 7 bases between the two germline ends. The length of the CDR3 is 14 residues. A patient was excluded if there was uncontrolled infection, other autoimmune disease, pregnancy or lactation.

The chain uses TRBV5-1 and TRBJ1-5; D is unclear. Material: blood. The TCR originated in a woman aged 18-30 years with Graves' hyperthyroidism. The CDR3 sequence is CASSSGYSNQPQHF. CDR3 bases: TGCGCCAGCAGCTCTGGATATAGCAATCAGCCCCAGCATTTT. Filled out from reference TRBV5-1 and TRBJ1-5, the complete variable domain reads KAGVTQTPRYLIKTRGQQVTLSCSPISGHRSVSWYQQTPGQGLQFLFEYFSETQRNKGNFPGRFSGRQFSNSRSEMNVSTLELGDSALYLCASSSGYSNQPQHFGDGTRLSIL.